This record covers a single T cell receptor beta chain. Antigen specificity is unknown. The record originates from a study of T cells in Graves' hyperthyroidism and ophthalmopathy. About the research overall: At initial diagnosis, before any treatment had begun, peripheral blood was obtained.

The CDR3 has 17 residues. The germline V gene has CDR1 SGHRS and CDR2 YFSETQ. Trimming left V 1 base short and J 0 bases short, with 15 bases between. Researchers took RNA transcripts and amplified the TCR beta CDR3 regions from them. The HTBI primer set drove a first-round RT-PCR of the TCR CDR3. TCRdb redid the calling of the multiplex PCR reads with MiXCR, one entry per CDR3 protein. The data contain hundreds of thousands of distinct CDR3 sequences, around 40% of them singletons. Whole-study findings and limits: The model forecast ophthalmopathy, anticipating it by a median roughly 6 months before onset.

Reasons for excluding patients were uncontrolled infection, other autoimmune disease, pregnancy or lactation. Orbital computed tomography, thyroid ultrasound, serum thyroxine and TRAb, and clinical symptoms together informed the diagnoses. V gene TRBV5-1 combines with J gene TRBJ2-3; no clear D gene. This receptor was obtained from a woman aged 40 to 49 with Graves' hyperthyroidism. Input material: blood. CDR3 amino acids: CASSLRQQFPSTDTQYF. CDR3 in DNA: TGCGCCAGCAGCTTGAGGCAGCAATTTCCCAGCACAGATACGCAGTATTTT.